A single T cell receptor beta chain is shown here with its context. Its antigen is currently unknown. The record originates from a study of post-analysis software for immune sequencing data. Included in the TCR beta cDNA libraries were unique molecular identifiers. TCRdb called the PCR reads again in MiXCR, with one record for every CDR3 protein. The sample contains fewer than 550,000 distinct CDR3 sequences, around 31% of which appear only once. Whole-study findings and limits: Co-batched samples clustered tightly together by F measure. Controls showed significantly higher normalized Chao1 diversity than did multiple sclerosis patients. Relative to controls, patients had 4 or 5 TRBV segments at higher frequency, with TRBV5-6, TRBV5-1 and TRBV20-1 among these.

This CDR3 comprises 14 residues. The germline V and J ends were trimmed by 5 bases and 6 bases, with 16 bases remaining between them. In germline, CDR1 is SGHRS, CDR2 YFSETQ. The sequenced sample was blood. This rearrangement joins TRBV5-1 to TRBJ2-3; D is possibly TRBD1 (5 bases). The sequence came from a girl under 18 with multiple sclerosis. The DNA of the CDR3 is TGCGCCAGCAGAGGGCAGGGCTTTGCCGATACGCAGTATTTT. Protein sequence: CASRGQGFADTQYF.